The rows below give T cell receptor beta chains drawn from one sample of a study of blood T cell repertoires in COVID-19. The repertoire was sequenced with immunoSEQ multiplex PCR; TCRdb's copy has only in-frame clones and lacks some. The sample shows roughly 250,000 clones, 80% to 90% of them seen only once. The sequenced sample was PBMCs or T cells enriched from blood (not recorded which). These receptors were collected from a woman aged 40 to 55 who had been exposed to COVID-19. CDR3s include the opening cysteine and the closing phenylalanine or tryptophan. The D gene is left open where the match is weak. Clone size is shown for a subset of rows, as once, few, many or a class of expanded clone.

V	J	D	size	DNA	CDR3
TRBV5-5	TRBJ1-2	.	.	TGTGCCAGCAGCCCGAATAGGGGAGGGTCGTATGGCTACACCTTC	CASSPNRGGSYGYTF
TRBV6-5	TRBJ2-1	.	.	TGTGCCAGCAGTCATATTAGTGGTGGTGAGCAGTTCTTC	CASSHISGGEQFF
TRBV10-1	TRBJ1-5	TRBD1	.	TGCGCCAGCAGTGAGAGTGACGGGGACAGGGTTCATCAGCCCCAGCATTTT	CASSESDGDRVHQPQHF
TRBV2	TRBJ1-1	.	.	TGTGCCAGCAGTGGTTATTGGGGGGGCACTGAAGCTTTCTTT	CASSGYWGGTEAFF
TRBV18	TRBJ1-1	.	.	TGTGCCAGCTCACCTAACGAGGTGCGCACTGAAGCTTTCTTT	CASSPNEVRTEAFF
TRBV11-2	TRBJ1-1	TRBD1	.	TGTGCCAGCAGCCTCTGGACAGGTTCGAACACTGAAGCTTTCTTT	CASSLWTGSNTEAFF
TRBV5-6	TRBJ2-7	TRBD1	many	TGTGCCAGCAGCTCGGGACAGGGTAGTTGGCAGTACTTC	CASSSGQGSWQYF
TRBV24-1	TRBJ1-5	.	.	TGTGCCACCAGTGATTTTTCCAGGGTTCAGCCCCAGCATTTT	CATSDFSRVQPQHF
TRBV5-8	TRBJ1-5	TRBD1	few	TGTGCCAGCAGACGGACAGGGGGCGGTGAGCAGCCCCAGCATTTT	CASRRTGGGEQPQHF
TRBV27	TRBJ1-6	TRBD1	.	TGTGCCAGCAAGGGACAGCTGGCTTATAATTCACCCCTCCACTTT	CASKGQLAYNSPLHF